This T cell receptor (beta chain) was captured in a study of T-cell memory formation after mild COVID-19. This clonotype was picked up many times. TCRdb redid the calling of the 5' RACE reads with MiXCR, one entry per CDR3 protein. The sample holds about 290,000 distinct CDR3 sequences, about a sixth seen once. The J segment lost 5 bases and the V segment lost 5 bases, leaving 4 bases of the junction unmatched. The CDR3 covers 13 residues. CDR1 and CDR2 (germline): SGHTA, FQGNSA. Sequenced material: PBMCs or a T cell subset sorted from them (not recorded which). The source is a man between 18 and 29 years old who had mild COVID-19 (a few samples of this study predate the infection). Cell type and time point are not known. This chain links TRBV7-2 with TRBJ2-3; TRBD2 agrees at 7 bases. The DNA for the CDR3 is TGTGCCAGCAGCCCGGGGAGGGTAGATACGCAGTATTTT. Its protein is CASSPGRVDTQYF.